The 24 T cell receptor beta chains below all came from one sample that was sequenced in a study of blood T cell repertoires in COVID-19. Assay used: immunoSEQ multiplex PCR; TCRdb lists only in-frame clones, some missing. The sample records about 210,000 clones, less than 90% being singletons. Source material: peripheral blood. These receptors all stem from a man aged 40-50 years with acute or convalescent COVID-19.

The genes are TRBV5-1 and TRBJ1-2; 12 bases match TRBD1. The CDR3 spans 16 residues. Germline V lookup: CDR1 SGHRS, CDR2 YFSETQ. V trimming: 0 bases; J trimming: 3 bases; junction bases outside the gene matches: 3. CDR3 DNA sequence: TGCGCCAGCAGCTTGGCCGGGACAGGGGGCCACTATGGCTACACCTTC. Amino acids: CASSLAGTGGHYGYTF.

CDR3 in amino acids: CASSYLLAGGGELFF. Here the CDR3 DNA reads TGTGCCAGCAGTTACCTCCTAGCGGGAGGCGGGGAGCTGTTTTTT. The gene calls are TRBV6-2 or TRBV6-3 and TRBJ2-2; 11 nucleotides line up with TRBD2. The CDR3 totals 15 residues. Germline assignment: CDR1 MNHEY and CDR2 SVGEGT. Losses at the gene ends were 2 bases for V and 7 bases for J; bases not matched to a gene: 3.

A few counts support this clone. This chain connects TRBV30 to TRBJ1-5, with a tentative D call TRBD1 (6 bases). The CDR3 is 12 amino acids. The germline V gene encodes CDR1 GTSNPN and CDR2 SVGIG (reference sequence). Trimming removed 0 bases from V and 6 bases from J, with 6 bases in between. CDR3 nucleotide sequence: TGTGCCTGGAGTGTACAGGGTCAGCCCCAGCATTTT. It specifies CAWSVQGQPQHF.

The chain carries TRBV24-1 and TRBJ1-6; the match to TRBD1 covers 8 bases. With V trimmed by 7 bases and J by 11 bases, 9 bases remained unmatched. CDR1 and CDR2 (germline): KGHDR, SFDVKD. This CDR3 has 14 amino acids. The CDR3 loop is CATSADRVVAPLHF. The CDR3 DNA reads as TGTGCCACCAGCGCGGACAGGGTCGTAGCACCCCTCCACTTT.

The chain employs TRBV9 and TRBJ2-1; D may be TRBD1 (5 bases). V was cut by 3 bases and J by 2 bases, with 12 bases left in between. In germline, CDR1 is SGDLS, CDR2 YYNGEE. The CDR3 is made up of 15 amino acids. CDR3 DNA sequence: TGTGCCAGCAGCGCCCAGGGTAGCCCCTACAATGAGCAGTTCTTC. Protein product: CASSAQGSPYNEQFF.

On this clone itself: A read error may produce the germline difference seen at one junction end. The sample holds other DNA sequences that translate to the same CDR3. The chain links TRBV6-5 to TRBJ2-3; the D gene is possibly TRBD2 (6 bases). The CDR3 contains 16 residues. Germline V gene data show CDR1 as MNHEY and CDR2 as SVGAGI. CDR3: CASSSGTSLRTDTQYF. In DNA form, the CDR3 reads TGTGCTAGCAGTTCCGGGACTTCCCTCCGGACAGATACGCAGTATTTT.

J is TRBJ2-3 and V is TRBV5-1; perhaps TRBD2 as D (5 bases). Trimming left V 6 bases short and J 4 bases short, with 9 bases between. The germline V gene has CDR1 SGHRS and CDR2 YFSETQ. The CDR3 is 12 amino acids. In DNA form, the CDR3 reads TGCGCCAGCACACTAGACGCAGATACGCAGTATTTT. Translated: CASTLDADTQYF.

J is TRBJ2-1 and V is TRBV19; 9 nucleotides align to TRBD2. CDR1 and CDR2 from the germline V gene are LNHDA and SQIVND (reference sequence). The trim removed 5 bases at V and 6 bases at J, leaving 5 bases unmatched. The CDR3 extends over 14 amino acids. CDR3: CASSPSGGFNEQFF. The CDR3 bases are TGTGCCAGTAGTCCCAGCGGGGGGTTCAATGAGCAGTTCTTC.

V gene TRBV12-3 or TRBV12-4 combines with J gene TRBJ2-7; D remains unclear. Deletions cut 3 bases from V and 4 bases from J, with 10 bases between. CDR3 length: 13 amino acids. The CDR3: CASSFTSVYEQYF. DNA for the CDR3: TGTGCCAGCAGTTTCACCTCGGTGTACGAGCAGTACTTC.

Only one count was recorded for this clone. As DNA, the CDR3 is TGTGCCAGCAGTTCCGAACGCGGTACGCAGTATTTT. This encodes CASSSERGTQYF. This chain uses TRBV6-5 with TRBJ2-3, with unresolved D. Germline CDR1 reads MNHEY; CDR2 reads SVGAGI. This CDR3 spans 12 amino acids. Trimming took off 4 bases at V and 8 bases at J, with 10 bases between the two ends.

This clone was recorded many times. The chain recombines TRBV28 with TRBJ2-2; no clear D. The CDR3 spans 13 residues. The V gene's germline CDR1 is MDHEN and CDR2 SYDVKM. Trimming removed 2 bases at V and 7 bases at J, with 8 bases between. This CDR3 is CASSLPPDGELFF. Written as DNA, the CDR3 is TGTGCCAGCAGTTTACCACCAGACGGGGAGCTGTTTTTT.

The chain uses TRBV29-1 and TRBJ2-7, with 8 bases identical to TRBD2. Germline CDR1 and CDR2: SQVTM and ANQGSEA. The CDR3 is 13 residues long. V was clipped by 6 bases and J by 2 bases; unmatched bases: 6. The DNA for the CDR3 is TGCAGCGTCCTCCGACTAGCGACCTACGAGCAGTACTTC. Amino acids: CSVLRLATYEQYF.

The V call is TRBV9, the J call TRBJ2-7, with TRBD2 as a possible D gene (5 bases). Germline assignment: CDR1 SGDLS and CDR2 YYNGEE. Trimming pared 2 bases from V and 0 bases from J, leaving 12 bases between. The CDR3 loop spans 15 amino acids. The CDR3 spells CASSVGGKSSYEQYF. CDR3 nucleotides: TGTGCCAGCAGCGTCGGAGGAAAAAGCTCCTACGAGCAGTACTTC.

V gene TRBV5-1 combines with J gene TRBJ2-5; the D gene is possibly TRBD1 (6 bases). V lost 0 bases to trimming and J lost 0 bases, with 12 bases between them. Germline-derived CDR1 and CDR2 are SGHRS and YFSETQ. The CDR3 is made up of 16 amino acids. The CDR3 bases are TGCGCCAGCAGCTTGGGAACAGGGACCCACCAAGAGACCCAGTACTTC. It encodes CASSLGTGTHQETQYF. Looking up the rest from reference TRBV5-1 and TRBJ2-5 gives the full variable domain: KAGVTQTPRYLIKTRGQQVTLSCSPISGHRSVSWYQQTPGQGLQFLFEYFSETQRNKGNFPGRFSGRQFSNSRSEMNVSTLELGDSALYLCASSLGTGTHQETQYFGPGTRLLVL.

This clone has just a few counts. This chain links TRBV3-1 (or the pseudogene TRBV3-2) with TRBJ2-1; 8 bases are a match to TRBD2. Germline CDR1 and CDR2: LGHDT and YNNKEL (reference sequence). Unmatched junction bases numbered 7, after V lost 5 bases and J lost 1 base. The CDR3 has 16 amino acids. CDR3 DNA sequence: TGTGCCAGCAGCTATCTCGGGGGGGCGTCCTACAATGAGCAGTTCTTC. Translating it yields CASSYLGGASYNEQFF.

This clone was counted a few times. J is TRBJ2-7 and V is TRBV5-4; 8 positions agree with TRBD2. The CDR3 runs to 15 residues. J lost 0 bases, V lost 5 bases, and 7 bases had no gene match. Looked up from germline, CDR1 is SGHNT and CDR2 is YYREEE (reference sequence). CDR3 nucleotides: TGTGCCAGCAGTCCCCGGGGGGGAACCTCCTACGAGCAGTACTTC. Translated, it gives CASSPRGGTSYEQYF.

This chain links TRBV28 with TRBJ1-4; 7 bases are a match to TRBD1. The CDR3 is made up of 15 amino acids. Trimming at V came to 5 bases and at J to 0 bases, leaving 3 bases not matched to a gene. The germline CDR1 and CDR2 sequences are MDHEN and SYDVKM. This CDR3 is CASSGGTATNEKLFF. CDR3 DNA: TGTGCCAGCAGTGGAGGGACAGCAACTAATGAAAAACTGTTTTTT. Based on the CDR3 plus reference TRBV28 and TRBJ1-4, the full variable domain is DVKVTQSSRYLVKRTGEKVFLECVQDMDHENMFWYRQDPGLGLRLIYFSYDVKMKEKGDIPEGYSVSREKKERFSLILESASTNQTSMYLCASSGGTATNEKLFFGSGTQLSVL.

The J gene is TRBJ2-3, the V gene TRBV3-1 (or the pseudogene TRBV3-2); a weak D match, TRBD2 (6 bases). The ends were cut back, 0 bases at V and 4 bases at J, with 8 bases in the middle. Germline V gene lookup returns CDR1 LGHDT and CDR2 YNNKEL (reference sequence). The CDR3 runs 14 residues. The CDR3 region has the DNA TGTGCCAGCAGCCAAGATTTAGCGGCAGATACGCAGTATTTT. Its protein product is CASSQDLAADTQYF.

This clone was seen once. A junction end diverges from the germline sequence, so it may reflect a read error. This chain uses TRBV7-7 with TRBJ2-1; weak D call: TRBD2 (6 bases). Germline V gives CDR1 SSHAT, CDR2 FNYEAQ (reference sequence). The CDR3 length is 13 residues. DNA for the CDR3: TGTGCTAGCAGCCAGGGACTTACCAATGAGCAGTTCTTC. Translation gives CASSQGLTNEQFF.

The rearrangement uses TRBV5-1 and TRBJ2-3; 12 bases fit TRBD2. This CDR3 is built from 17 residues. Losses at the gene ends were 1 base for V and 2 bases for J; bases not matched to a gene: 5. CDR1 SGHRS and CDR2 YFSETQ come from the germline V gene. DNA of the CDR3: TGCGCCAGCAGCTTGAGTGCTAGCGGGGGGGTCACAGATACGCAGTATTTT. Translated, it gives CASSLSASGGVTDTQYF.

The DNA of the CDR3 is TGTGCCAGCAGCCGAGCCGGGACACCCGCTATCTACGAGCAGTACTTC. It translates to CASSRAGTPAIYEQYF. V and J are TRBV5-8 and TRBJ2-7; D may be TRBD1 (6 bases). Trimming shortened V by 4 bases and J by 3 bases, and 20 bases separated the two germline ends. Germline V lookup: CDR1 SGHTS, CDR2 YDEGEE. This CDR3 spans 16 amino acids.

The V gene is TRBV19, the J gene TRBJ2-2, with D maybe TRBD2 (6 bases). The CDR3 extends over 16 amino acids. V lost 3 bases and J lost 5, with 16 bases in between. Germline loops: CDR1 LNHDA, CDR2 SQIVND (reference sequence). The CDR3 loop is CASSMTRDYRTGELFF. CDR3 DNA sequence: TGTGCCAGTAGTATGACTAGAGATTATAGGACCGGGGAGCTGTTTTTT.

This clone was detected a few times. The chain combines TRBV11-2 with TRBJ2-7; D is ambiguous. The CDR3 has 15 residues. The V end lost 5 bases, the J end lost 2 bases, and 16 bases lay between the germline ends. The germline CDR1 and CDR2 sequences are SGHAT and FQNNGV. CDR3 sequence (DNA): TGTGCCAGCAGCCCACAACCGTCGGGTCCCTACGAGCAGTACTTC. Translating gives CASSPQPSGPYEQYF. The full variable domain, completed using reference TRBV11-2 and TRBJ2-7, is EAGVAQSPRYKIIEKRQSVAFWCNPISGHATLYWYQQILGQGPKLLIQFQNNGVVDDSQLPKDRFSAERLKGVDSTLKIQPAKLEDSAVYLCASSPQPSGPYEQYFGPGTRLTVT.

This clone was detected only a few times. V gene TRBV7-9 combines with J gene TRBJ2-7; 10 bases map to TRBD1. Germline V lookup: CDR1 SEHNR, CDR2 FQNEAQ (reference sequence). CDR3 length: 16 amino acids. The V and J ends lost 5 bases and 3 bases, in that order; junction bases with no gene match: 10. The CDR3 loop is CASSPTTGTGDYEQYF. DNA for the CDR3: TGTGCCAGCAGCCCAACAACCGGGACAGGGGACTACGAGCAGTACTTC.